These 5 T cell receptor beta chains originate from one sample sequenced in a study of T cell repertoires in cytomegalovirus infection. TCRdb processed the reads anew with MiXCR; each CDR3 protein has one entry. The sample records about 340,000 distinct CDR3 sequences, about 29% being singletons. These TCRs are of unknown antigen specificity. Sequenced here: cultured PBMCs, sampled from culture after CMV antigen stimulation. The receptors originated from a human donor in good health (CMV status not recorded). Some clones in this sample may be carry-over from other donors' samples.

This chain uses TRBV19 with TRBJ1-2; D might be TRBD1 (5 bases). The V gene lost 6 bases and the J gene lost 5 bases, with 13 bases spanning the gap. CDR3 length equals 13 residues. Per germline, CDR1 LNHDA and CDR2 SQIVND (reference sequence). As DNA, the CDR3 is TGTGCCAGTAGGATACTGGAGGGGTATGGCTACACCTTC. Amino acids: CASRILEGYGYTF.

The chain uses TRBV11-2 and TRBJ2-7, with TRBD2 as a possible D gene (6 bases). Germline assignment: CDR1 SGHAT and CDR2 FQNNGV. This CDR3 contains 16 residues. The germline V and J ends were trimmed by 4 bases and 0 bases, with 16 bases remaining between them. The CDR3 loop reads CASSSWEAGSSYEQYF. CDR3 DNA sequence: TGTGCCAGCAGCTCCTGGGAGGCAGGGAGCTCCTACGAGCAGTACTTC. Supplemented by reference TRBV11-2 and TRBJ2-7, the full variable domain reads EAGVAQSPRYKIIEKRQSVAFWCNPISGHATLYWYQQILGQGPKLLIQFQNNGVVDDSQLPKDRFSAERLKGVDSTLKIQPAKLEDSAVYLCASSSWEAGSSYEQYFGPGTRLTVT.

The rearrangement links TRBV27 to TRBJ1-5; a possible D gene is TRBD1 (6 bases). CDR3 length: 16 residues. Germline loops: CDR1 MNHEY, CDR2 SMNVEV (reference sequence). V lost 6 bases to trimming and J lost 4 bases, with 19 bases between them. The CDR3 here is CASRSDRLSLNQPQHF. The CDR3, as DNA: TGTGCCAGCAGATCAGACAGGCTTAGCCTAAATCAGCCCCAGCATTTT.

This clonotype came up a few times. This chain connects TRBV6-1 to TRBJ1-1; TRBD1 aligns across 8 bases. This CDR3 contains 15 residues. Germline V gives CDR1 MNHNS, CDR2 SASEGT. V shed 7 bases, J shed 1 base, and the junction held 8 bases outside the gene matches. Here the CDR3 reads CASTPDRVQNTEAFF. In DNA form, the CDR3 reads TGTGCCAGCACCCCGGACAGGGTCCAGAACACTGAAGCTTTCTTT.

V usage is TRBV28 and J usage is TRBJ1-1, with D perhaps matching TRBD1 (5 bases). There are 14 residues in the CDR3. CDR1 MDHEN and CDR2 SYDVKM come from the germline V gene. V was trimmed by 2 bases and J by 13 bases, leaving 20 bases between them. The CDR3 DNA sequence: TGTGCCAGCAGTTTAGGGCCCCCTACACAGGACGATTTCTTT. Its translation is CASSLGPPTQDDFF.